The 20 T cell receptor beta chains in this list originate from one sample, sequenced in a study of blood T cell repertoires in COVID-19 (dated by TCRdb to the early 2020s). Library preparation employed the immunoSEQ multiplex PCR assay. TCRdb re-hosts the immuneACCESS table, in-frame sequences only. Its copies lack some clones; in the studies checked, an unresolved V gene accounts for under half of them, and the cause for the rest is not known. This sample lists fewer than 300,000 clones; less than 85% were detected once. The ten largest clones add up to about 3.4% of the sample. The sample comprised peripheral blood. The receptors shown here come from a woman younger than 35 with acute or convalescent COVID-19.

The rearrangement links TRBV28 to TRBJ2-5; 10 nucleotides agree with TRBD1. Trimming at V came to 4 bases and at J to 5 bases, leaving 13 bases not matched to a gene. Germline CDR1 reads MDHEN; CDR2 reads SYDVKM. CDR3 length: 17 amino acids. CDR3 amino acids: CASSSIPGTGAGETQYF. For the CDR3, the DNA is TGTGCCAGCAGTTCAATTCCCGGGACAGGGGCAGGGGAGACCCAGTACTTC.

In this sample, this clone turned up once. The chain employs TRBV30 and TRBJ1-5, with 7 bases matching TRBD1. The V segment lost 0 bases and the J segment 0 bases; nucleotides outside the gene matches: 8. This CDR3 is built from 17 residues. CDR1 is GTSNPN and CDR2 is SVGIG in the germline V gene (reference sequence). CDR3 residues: CAWSVGTGALSNQPQHF. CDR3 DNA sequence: TGTGCCTGGAGTGTAGGAACAGGGGCCCTTAGCAATCAGCCCCAGCATTTT.

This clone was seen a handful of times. CDR3 sequence (DNA): TGTGCCAGCAGGAGCCGGGACATGAGCAATCAGCCCCAGCATTTT. Protein sequence: CASRSRDMSNQPQHF. The chain is built from TRBV6-6 and TRBJ1-5; possibly TRBD1 for D (6 bases). CDR1 and CDR2 (germline): MNHNY, SVGAGI (reference sequence). V dropped 6 bases and J dropped 1 base, with 13 bases sitting between them. The CDR3 contains 15 residues.

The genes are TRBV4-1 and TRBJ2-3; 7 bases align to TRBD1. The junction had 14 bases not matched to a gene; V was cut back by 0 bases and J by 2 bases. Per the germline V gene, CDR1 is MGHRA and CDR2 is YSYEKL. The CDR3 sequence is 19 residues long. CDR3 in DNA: TGCGCCAGCAGCCAAGAGAATAGGAGAAAGGGGGCCAACACAGATACGCAGTATTTT. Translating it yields CASSQENRRKGANTDTQYF.

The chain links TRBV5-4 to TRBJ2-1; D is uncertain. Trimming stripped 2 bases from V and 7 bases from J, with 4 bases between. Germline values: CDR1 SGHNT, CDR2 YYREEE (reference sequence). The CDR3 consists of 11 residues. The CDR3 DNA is TGTGCCAGCAGCTTACTTAATGAGCAGTTCTTC. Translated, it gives CASSLLNEQFF.

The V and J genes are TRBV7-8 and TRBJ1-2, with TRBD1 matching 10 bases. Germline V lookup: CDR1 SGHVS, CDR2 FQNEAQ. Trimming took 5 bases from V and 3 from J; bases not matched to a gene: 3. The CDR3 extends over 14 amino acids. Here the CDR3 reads CASSRGTGDYGYTF. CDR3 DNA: TGTGCCAGCAGCCGAGGGACAGGGGACTATGGCTACACCTTC.

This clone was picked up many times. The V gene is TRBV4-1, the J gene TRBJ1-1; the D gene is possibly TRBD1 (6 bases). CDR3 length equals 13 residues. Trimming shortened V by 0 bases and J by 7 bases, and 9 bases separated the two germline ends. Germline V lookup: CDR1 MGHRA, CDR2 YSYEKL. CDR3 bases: TGCGCCAGCAGCCAAGAACCGACAGGTGAAGCTTTCTTT. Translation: CASSQEPTGEAFF.

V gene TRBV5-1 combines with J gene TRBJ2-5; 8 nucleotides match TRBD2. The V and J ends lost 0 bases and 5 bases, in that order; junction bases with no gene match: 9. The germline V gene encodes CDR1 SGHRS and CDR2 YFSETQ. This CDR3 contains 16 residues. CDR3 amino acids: CASSLAPGLVSETQYF. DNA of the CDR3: TGCGCCAGCAGCTTGGCCCCGGGACTAGTAAGCGAGACCCAGTACTTC.

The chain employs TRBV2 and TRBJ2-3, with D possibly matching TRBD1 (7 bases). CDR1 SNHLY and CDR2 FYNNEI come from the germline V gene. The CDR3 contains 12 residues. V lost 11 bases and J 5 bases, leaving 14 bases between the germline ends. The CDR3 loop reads CAQNRGGDTQYF. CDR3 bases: TGTGCCCAAAACAGGGGAGGAGATACGCAGTATTTT.

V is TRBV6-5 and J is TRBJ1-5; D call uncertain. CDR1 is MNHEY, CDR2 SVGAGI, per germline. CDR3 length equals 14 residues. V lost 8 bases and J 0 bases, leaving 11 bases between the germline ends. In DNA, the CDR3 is TGTGCCAGCGCACAGCCTTATAGCAATCAGCCCCAGCATTTT. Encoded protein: CASAQPYSNQPQHF.

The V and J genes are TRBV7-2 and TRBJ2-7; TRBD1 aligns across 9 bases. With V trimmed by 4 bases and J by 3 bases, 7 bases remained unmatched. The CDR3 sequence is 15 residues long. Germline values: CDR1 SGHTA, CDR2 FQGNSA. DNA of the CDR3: TGTGCCAGCAGCTCCTCGGGGACAGGGAACTACGAGCAGTACTTC. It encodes CASSSSGTGNYEQYF. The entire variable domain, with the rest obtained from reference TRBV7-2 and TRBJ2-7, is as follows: GAGVSQSPSNKVTEKGKDVELRCDPISGHTALYWYRQSLGQGLEFLIYFQGNSAPDKSGLPSDRFSAERTGGSVSTLTIQRTQQEDSAVYLCASSSSGTGNYEQYFGPGTRLTVT.

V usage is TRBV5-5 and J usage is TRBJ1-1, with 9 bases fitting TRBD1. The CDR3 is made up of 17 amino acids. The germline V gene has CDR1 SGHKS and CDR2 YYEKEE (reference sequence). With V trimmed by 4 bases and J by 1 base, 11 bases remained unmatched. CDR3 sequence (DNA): TGTGCCAGCAGCCGGTCCCCAACAGGGGGCGCGAACACTGAAGCTTTCTTT. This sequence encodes CASSRSPTGGANTEAFF.

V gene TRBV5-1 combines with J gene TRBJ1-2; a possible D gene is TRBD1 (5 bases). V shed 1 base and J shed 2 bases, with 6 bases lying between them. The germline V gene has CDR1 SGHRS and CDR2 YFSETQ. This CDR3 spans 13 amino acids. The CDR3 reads CASSLNRNYGYTF. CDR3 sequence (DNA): TGCGCCAGCAGCTTGAACAGGAACTATGGCTACACCTTC.

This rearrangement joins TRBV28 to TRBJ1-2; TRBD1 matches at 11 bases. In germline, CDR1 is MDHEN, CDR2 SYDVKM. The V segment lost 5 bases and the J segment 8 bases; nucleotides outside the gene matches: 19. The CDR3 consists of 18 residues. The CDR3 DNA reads TGTGCCAGCAGTCCCCCCGGACAGGGGGCGGGAAGGGTCATGGGCTACACCTTC. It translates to CASSPPGQGAGRVMGYTF.

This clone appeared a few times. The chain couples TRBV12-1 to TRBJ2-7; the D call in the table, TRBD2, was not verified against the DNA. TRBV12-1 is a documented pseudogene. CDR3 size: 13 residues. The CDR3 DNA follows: TGTGCCAGCAGCCCTCCGAGGGCCTACGAGCAGTACTTC. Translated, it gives CASSPPRAYEQYF.

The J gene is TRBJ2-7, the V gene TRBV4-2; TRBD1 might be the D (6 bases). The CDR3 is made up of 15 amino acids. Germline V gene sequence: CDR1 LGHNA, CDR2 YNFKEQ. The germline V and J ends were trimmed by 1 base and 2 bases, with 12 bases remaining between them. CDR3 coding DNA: TGTGCCAGCAGCCAAGGAGGGACAATTACCTACGAGCAGTACTTC. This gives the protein CASSQGGTITYEQYF.

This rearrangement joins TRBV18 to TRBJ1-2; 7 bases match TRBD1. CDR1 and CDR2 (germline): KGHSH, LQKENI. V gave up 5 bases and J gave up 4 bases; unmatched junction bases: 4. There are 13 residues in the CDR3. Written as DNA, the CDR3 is TGTGCCAGCTCAGCAGGGACAGCCTATGGCTACACCTTC. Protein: CASSAGTAYGYTF.

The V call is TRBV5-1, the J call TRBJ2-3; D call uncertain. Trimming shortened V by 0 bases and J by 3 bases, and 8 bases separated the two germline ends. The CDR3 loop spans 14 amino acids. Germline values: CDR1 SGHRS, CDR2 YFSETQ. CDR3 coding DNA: TGCGCCAGCAGCTTGGGCAGGATAACAGATACGCAGTATTTT. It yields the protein CASSLGRITDTQYF.

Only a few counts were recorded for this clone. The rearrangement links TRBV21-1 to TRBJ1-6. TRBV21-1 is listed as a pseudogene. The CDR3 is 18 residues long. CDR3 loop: CASSKGAWEGSYNSPLHF. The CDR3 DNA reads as TGTGCCAGCAGCAAAGGAGCCTGGGAGGGATCCTATAATTCACCCCTCCACTTT.

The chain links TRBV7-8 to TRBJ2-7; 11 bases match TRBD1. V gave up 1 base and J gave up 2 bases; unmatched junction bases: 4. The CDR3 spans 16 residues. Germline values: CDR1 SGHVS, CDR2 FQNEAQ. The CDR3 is CASSLGGTGGTYEQYF. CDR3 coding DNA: TGTGCCAGCAGCTTAGGCGGGACAGGGGGAACCTACGAGCAGTACTTC.